These T cell receptor beta chains were read from a single sample in a study of beta chain features in type 1 diabetes. Repertoires were generated with immunoSEQ multiplex PCR, while TCRdb's copy carries only in-frame clones and drops some. The sample contains under 850,000 clones, around 15% of which appear only once. Sequencing used naive CD4+ T cells from blood. These receptors originate from a man between 18 and 35 years old with type 1 diabetes. Both conserved end residues are part of each CDR3. Fields, in order: clone size, V gene, D gene, J gene, CDR3 DNA, CDR3 protein. A D gene is named only where the DNA matches it firmly. Expanded clones get a size class; other rows say once, few or many, or leave the size out.

>.|TRBV2|.|TRBJ1-1
TGTGCCAGCACCGGACAGTACACTGAAGCTTTCTTT
CASTGQYTEAFF
>few|TRBV18|.|TRBJ2-1
TGTGCCAGCTCACCCGACTCCGAACGGTTCTACAATGAGCAGTTCTTC
CASSPDSERFYNEQFF
>few|TRBV9|TRBD2|TRBJ2-5
TGTGCCAGCAGCGTAGTCAGTAGCGGGGGCCCGTACCAAGAGACCCAGTACTTC
CASSVVSSGGPYQETQYF
>few|TRBV5-1|TRBD1|TRBJ2-7
TGCGCCAGCAGCTCCGGGACAGTATTCTACGAGCAGTACTTC
CASSSGTVFYEQYF
>.|TRBV7-9|.|TRBJ2-1
TGTGCCAGCAGCCAAAAGGTCGCAGGTTACAATGAGCAGTTCTTC
CASSQKVAGYNEQFF
>few|TRBV10-3|TRBD1|TRBJ1-1
TGTGCCATCGATTCGACAGGGATGAACACTGAAGCTTTCTTT
CAIDSTGMNTEAFF
>few|TRBV14|.|TRBJ2-2
TGTGCCAGCAGCCGACAGTTTTTGGGATCCGGGGAGCTGTTTTTT
CASSRQFLGSGELFF
>.|TRBV5-1|.|TRBJ2-3
TGCGCCAGCAGCATCACAGATACGCAGTATTTT
CASSITDTQYF
>.|TRBV18|TRBD2|TRBJ2-1
TGTGCCAGCTCACCTATACTAGCGCGCAACGATGAGCAGTTCTTC
CASSPILARNDEQFF
>few|TRBV7-9|TRBD1|TRBJ1-1
TGTGCCAGCAGCCCCGGGACAGGAGGCTACACTGAAGCTTTCTTT
CASSPGTGGYTEAFF
>once|TRBV29-1|.|TRBJ1-3
TGCAGCGTTGTAGGAGGCAGTACCACTGGAAACACCATATATTTT
CSVVGGSTTGNTIYF
>few|TRBV25-1|TRBD1|TRBJ2-3
TGTGCCAGCAGTGCGGCCCTCGGGACAGCCAGCACAGATACGCAGTATTTT
CASSAALGTASTDTQYF
>.|TRBV30|TRBD2|TRBJ2-3
TGTGCCTGGAGAACTTTAGCGGGGGGCCCAAACTTCACAGATACGCAGTATTTT
CAWRTLAGGPNFTDTQYF
>few|TRBV6-5|.|TRBJ1-1
TGTGCCAGCACCCGGGGAGCAGATGAAGCTTTCTTT
CASTRGADEAFF
>.|TRBV7-9|.|TRBJ2-1
TGTGCCAGCAGCTTAGATGGGGAAGATGAGCAGTTCTTC
CASSLDGEDEQFF
>.|TRBV19|.|TRBJ1-5
TGTGCCAGTAGTATAGTAGGGCAGGGGTTGTGGCCCCAGCATTTT
CASSIVGQGLWPQHF
>few|TRBV28|.|TRBJ1-1
TGTGCCAGCATGAGCCCCGAGGGGAACACTGAAGCTTTCTTT
CASMSPEGNTEAFF
>few|TRBV6-5|.|TRBJ2-7
TGTGCCAGCACGCGGCAGCCTCACTACGAGCAGTACTTC
CASTRQPHYEQYF
>few|TRBV30|.|TRBJ1-2
TGTGCCTGGAGATCGGTTGGAGGGGCTTATGGCTACACCTTC
CAWRSVGGAYGYTF
>.|TRBV2|TRBD1|TRBJ1-1
TGTGCCAGCAGCATACAGGGGGACACTGAAGCTTTCTTT
CASSIQGDTEAFF
>.|TRBV7-9|.|TRBJ2-3
TGTGCCAGCACTAACCCCGGGACGGCGACAGATACGCAGTATTTT
CASTNPGTATDTQYF
>.|TRBV7-9|TRBD2|TRBJ2-5
TGTGCCAGCAGCCTCCGACTAGCGGTTCGCCAAGAGACCCAGTACTTC
CASSLRLAVRQETQYF
>.|TRBV13|.|TRBJ2-4
TGTGCCAGCAGCTTCGGGCAGGGGAGTATCCTAGCCAAAAACATTCAGTACTTC
CASSFGQGSILAKNIQYF
>few|TRBV4-1|TRBD1|TRBJ1-1
TGCGCCAGCAGCCAAGGAGGGACAGGGGTCGGCGTGAGGATGAACACTGAAGCTTTCTTT
CASSQGGTGVGVRMNTEAFF
>.|TRBV10-1|.|TRBJ2-1
TGCGCCAGCAGTGAGTCGGTTAGCGGCTACAATGAGCAGTTCTTC
CASSESVSGYNEQFF
>.|TRBV7-2|.|TRBJ1-1
TGTGCCAGCAGCTTACATATCACAGAGGGCACTGAAGCTTTCTTT
CASSLHITEGTEAFF
>few|TRBV19|.|TRBJ1-1
TGTGCCAGCAGAGACGTTAGTGGAACTGAAGCTTTCTTT
CASRDVSGTEAFF
>.|TRBV4-1|.|TRBJ1-1
TGCGCCAGCAGCCAAGGGGTTGGGGACACTGAAGCTTTCTTT
CASSQGVGDTEAFF
>few|TRBV7-2|TRBD1|TRBJ1-2
TGTGCCAGCGTACAGGGGACCTATGGCTACACCTTC
CASVQGTYGYTF
>.|TRBV5-1|.|TRBJ1-2
TGCGCCAGCGGGACCACTCTACAGGGTGGCTACACCTTC
CASGTTLQGGYTF
>few|TRBV9|TRBD1|TRBJ2-2
TGTGCCAGCAGCGAGGTTGGGACAGGGAACACCGGGGAGCTGTTTTTT
CASSEVGTGNTGELFF
>few|TRBV15|TRBD1|TRBJ2-7
TGTGCCACCAGGCATCCGGGACAGGGTTTACACGAGCAGTACTTC
CATRHPGQGLHEQYF
>few|TRBV27|.|TRBJ2-5
TGTGCCAGCAGTTTATACAGCAGCCAAGAGACCCAGTACTTC
CASSLYSSQETQYF
>few|TRBV2|.|TRBJ2-2
TGTGCCAGCAGTAAAGATTCCTTTGGCGGGGAGCTGTTTTTT
CASSKDSFGGELFF
>.|TRBV13|.|TRBJ2-7
TGTGCCAGCAGTTACAGGGACCAGCAGTACTTC
CASSYRDQQYF
>.|TRBV2|.|TRBJ2-1
TGTGCCAGCAGTGAACAGGGGTCGAAGTCTTGGAATGAGCAGTTCTTC
CASSEQGSKSWNEQFF
>few|TRBV14|.|TRBJ2-1
TGTGCCAGCAGCCAAGGGGGTAACCGGGTCTACAATGAGCAGTTCTTC
CASSQGGNRVYNEQFF
>.|TRBV7-9|.|TRBJ1-2
TGTGCCAGCAGCCGGACAGAGAACTATGGCTACACCTTC
CASSRTENYGYTF
>few|TRBV2|TRBD1|TRBJ2-5
TGTGCCAGTGGGCCGGGACAGGAACGGACCCAGTACTTC
CASGPGQERTQYF
>.|TRBV6-5|.|TRBJ1-3
TGTGCCAGCAGTCGGGACCCGGGAAACACCATATATTTT
CASSRDPGNTIYF
>.|TRBV6-5|.|TRBJ2-5
TGTGCCAGCAGTTACTCGTGGCAGGGTGGCGAGACCCAGTACTTC
CASSYSWQGGETQYF
>once|TRBV4-2|.|TRBJ2-7
TGTGCCAGCAGCCAAGCAGTCGGATATGGGAAGAGCGAGCAGTACTTC
CASSQAVGYGKSEQYF
>few|TRBV29-1|.|TRBJ2-5
TGCAGCGTTGAAGTTGTACTGGGGCCCCAAGAGACCCAGTACTTC
CSVEVVLGPQETQYF